The clone carrying this TCR beta chain was observed at least ten times. The data were obtained in a study of CD8 T cells in ankylosing spondylitis. Scientists made TCR beta libraries using quantitative 5'-RACE with molecular barcodes. Via MiXCR, TCRdb re-called the 5' RACE reads, giving one row per CDR3 protein. The table records more than 150,000 distinct CDR3 sequences, approximately 12% of them present only once. Germline CDR1 reads SGHRS; CDR2 reads YFSETQ. Trimming at V came to 4 bases and at J to 1 base, leaving 7 bases not matched to a gene. This CDR3 is 15 amino acids long. The material sequenced was blood, either unsorted or a sorted T cell fraction (not recorded which). The TCR comes from a female donor with ankylosing spondylitis or in good health (not recorded which). The gene calls are TRBV5-1 and TRBJ1-1; the match to TRBD1 covers 7 bases. The CDR3 nucleotides are TGCGCCAGCAGCCCCCGACAGGGAGAGAACACTGAAGCTTTCTTT. Its protein is CASSPRQGENTEAFF.